This TCR beta chain was documented in a study of OX40 agonist ivuxolimab in advanced cancers. Study findings and constraints: Compared with CD4+, CD8+ T cells on average had more expanded clones.

CDR1 and CDR2 from the germline V gene are SNHLY and FYNNEI. This CDR3 has 13 amino acids. With V trimmed by 3 bases and J by 3 bases, 1 base remained unmatched. A remark on this clone: The antigen is not known.

Profiled with immunoSEQ multiplex PCR; TCRdb holds only in-frame clones, not every one. The sample lists roughly 67,000 clones, 82% occurring once. The material sequenced was CD4+ or CD8+ T cells sorted from blood, taken in a trial of the OX40 agonist ivuxolimab. This chain connects TRBV2 to TRBJ2-5; TRBD1 matches 7 bases. The sequence came from an adult with an advanced solid tumor such as melanoma, head and neck, liver or kidney cancer. The CDR3 nucleotides read TGTGCCAGCAGTGACGACAGGGAAGAGACCCAGTACTTC. Translation: CASSDDREETQYF.